This TCR beta chain was observed in a study of blood T cell repertoires in COVID-19. Turning to the study itself: Acute and convalescent COVID-19 specimens originated in the United States, Italy and Spain. Nucleic acid was either cDNA or gDNA, and it came from T cells, B-cell-depleted T cells, or PBMCs.

V was trimmed by 3 bases and J by 1 base, leaving 10 bases between them. This CDR3 has 14 residues. CDR1 is DFQATT, CDR2 SNEGSKA, per germline (reference sequence). Per the original methods: Amplification of reference gene primers was used by the study to estimate nucleated cell counts. The data were produced by immunoSEQ multiplex PCR, yet TCRdb's version contains in-frame clones alone and is incomplete. For V, J and clone size, that table is used; D and trimming come from the DNA. The table records 410,000 or so clones, over 75% of them present only once. The J gene is TRBJ2-4, the V gene TRBV20-1; possibly TRBD1 for D (5 bases). Sequences were obtained from peripheral blood. The clonotype originates from a woman in her 40s with COVID-19, enrolled during active disease. The DNA for the CDR3 is TGCAGTGCTAGTAGGCAGGGTGCCAAAAACATTCAGTACTTC. Its protein is CSASRQGAKNIQYF.